A selection of T cell receptor beta chains follows, all from one sample in a study of vaccination effects on CD4 cells after COVID-19. The antigens for these receptors are not known. Repertoires were generated with immunoSEQ multiplex PCR, while TCRdb's copy carries only in-frame clones and drops some. The data show more than 65,000 clones, around 81% seen once. Sample: CD4+ T cells from PBMCs cultured with HCoV-229E spike peptides, taken after COVID-19 vaccination. Every receptor here comes from a human donor who received a COVID-19 vaccine. Both conserved end residues are part of each CDR3. Fields, in order: CDR3 length, clone size, D gene, V gene, J gene, CDR3 protein, CDR3 DNA. D genes are given only for firm matches. Where a row states a size, it is once, few, many or the class of an expanded clone; other rows omit it.

>16|NA|NA|TRBV10-1|TRBJ2-1
CASSASSAPGYNEQFF
TGCGCCAGCAGTGCTTCGTCAGCGCCCGGATACAATGAGCAGTTCTTC
>15|NA|NA|TRBV7-3|TRBJ1-2
CASSLGPGENYGYTF
TGTGCCAGCAGCCTGGGACCGGGAGAGAACTATGGCTACACCTTC
>15|NA|NA|TRBV9|TRBJ1-5
CASSVGMSSNQPQHF
TGTGCCAGCAGCGTAGGAATGTCTAGCAATCAGCCCCAGCATTTT
>16|NA|NA|TRBV19|TRBJ1-4
CASSIDLTGTNEKLFF
TGTGCCAGTAGTATAGATCTTACGGGCACTAATGAAAAACTGTTTTTT
>15|NA|TRBD1|TRBV2|TRBJ1-3
CASSGPGGLRDTIYF
TGTGCCAGCAGTGGTCCAGGGGGACTGAGGGACACCATATATTTT
>12|NA|NA|TRBV3-1/TRBV3-2|TRBJ2-5
CASSQAEETQYF
TGTGCCAGCAGCCAAGCGGAAGAGACCCAGTACTTC
>13|NA|NA|TRBV29-1|TRBJ2-3
CSVPLGRTDTQYF
TGCAGCGTTCCCCTCGGCCGCACAGATACGCAGTATTTT
>14|NA|TRBD1|TRBV19|TRBJ2-3
CASSATGGRDTQYF
TGTGCCAGTAGTGCCACAGGGGGCAGAGATACGCAGTATTTT
>16|NA|NA|TRBV24-1|TRBJ1-2
CAPLSGGEVFGYGYTF
TGTGCCCCCCTTTCTGGCGGGGAGGTGTTTGGCTATGGCTACACCTTC
>13|NA|NA|TRBV5-1|TRBJ2-5
CASSQGPQETQYF
TGCGCCAGCAGCCAAGGCCCCCAAGAGACCCAGTACTTC
>13|NA|NA|TRBV27|TRBJ2-3
CASSIRRGDTQYF
TGTGCCAGCAGTATTCGACGGGGGGATACGCAGTATTTT
>17|NA|TRBD2|TRBV2|TRBJ2-5
CASRSILWTSGQETQYF
TGTGCCAGCAGGTCCATCTTGTGGACTAGCGGCCAAGAGACCCAGTACTTC
>14|NA|NA|TRBV30|TRBJ1-3
CAWSVGRSGNTIYF
TGTGCCTGGAGTGTTGGACGCTCTGGAAACACCATATATTTT
>16|few|NA|TRBV7-2|TRBJ1-5
CASSLAGPSLNQPQHF
TGTGCCAGCAGCTTAGCGGGACCGTCTCTTAATCAGCCCCAGCATTTT
>13|NA|NA|TRBV2|TRBJ2-2
CASSESGVGELFF
TGTGCCAGCAGTGAATCTGGGGTCGGGGAGCTGTTTTTT
>15|NA|NA|TRBV7-3|TRBJ2-3
CASSPTVLGTDTQYF
TGTGCCAGCAGCCCCACGGTCCTTGGCACAGATACGCAGTATTTT
>15|NA|TRBD1|TRBV6-4|TRBJ1-5
CASSKTGGSGQPQHF
TGTGCCAGCAGTAAGACAGGGGGATCGGGACAGCCCCAGCATTTT
>15|NA|TRBD1|TRBV2|TRBJ1-2
CASSAGQGESYGYTF
TGTGCCAGCAGTGCAGGACAGGGAGAGAGCTATGGCTACACCTTC
>16|NA|TRBD1|TRBV9|TRBJ2-5
CASSVGGQGAQETQYF
TGTGCCAGCAGCGTAGGGGGACAGGGGGCCCAAGAGACCCAGTACTTC
>14|once|NA|TRBV5-1|TRBJ2-2
CASHLELNTGELFF
TGCGCCAGCCACCTAGAGTTGAACACCGGGGAGCTGTTTTTT
>13|NA|NA|TRBV2|TRBJ2-2
CASRGTSGGELFF
TGTGCCAGCAGGGGGACAAGTGGCGGGGAGCTGTTTTTT
>14|NA|TRBD1|TRBV9|TRBJ1-4
CASSVDQGARKLFF
TGTGCCAGCAGCGTAGATCAGGGGGCTCGAAAACTGTTTTTT
>13|few|NA|TRBV30|TRBJ2-6
CAFLRLGANVLTF
TGTGCCTTCCTGCGGCTAGGGGCCAACGTCCTGACTTTC
>17|NA|TRBD2|TRBV14|TRBJ2-5
CASSLRSWTSGKETQYF
TGTGCCAGCAGCCTTAGGTCATGGACTAGCGGGAAAGAGACCCAGTACTTC
>15|NA|NA|TRBV18|TRBJ2-3
CASSPLAGKTDTQYF
TGTGCCAGCTCACCACTGGCGGGCAAAACAGATACGCAGTATTTT
>13|NA|NA|TRBV19|TRBJ1-6
CASRPDLRSPLHF
TGTGCCAGCAGGCCGGATTTGCGATCACCCCTCCACTTT
>14|NA|NA|TRBV3-1/TRBV3-2|TRBJ2-1
CASSWGSSYNEQFF
TGTGCCAGCAGTTGGGGGAGCTCCTACAATGAGCAGTTCTTC
>15|NA|NA|TRBV6-5|TRBJ2-5
CASFLGTSMRETQYF
TGTGCCAGTTTTTTGGGGACGAGTATGCGGGAGACCCAGTACTTC
>15|NA|TRBD1|TRBV28|TRBJ1-3
CASSSPTGGRNTIYF
TGTGCCAGCAGTTCCCCGACAGGGGGACGAAACACCATATATTTT
>15|once|NA|TRBV21-1|TRBJ1-1
CASSKNGEGDTEAFF
TGTGCCAGCAGCAAAAACGGGGAGGGGGACACTGAAGCTTTCTTT
>14|NA|NA|TRBV6-5|TRBJ2-5
CASTSWGAQETQYF
TGTGCCAGCACGTCTTGGGGGGCTCAAGAGACCCAGTACTTC
>16|NA|TRBD1|TRBV30|TRBJ1-6
CAWSLSPGQGWSPLHF
TGTGCCTGGAGTCTAAGCCCGGGACAGGGGTGGTCACCCCTCCACTTT
>15|NA|NA|TRBV21-1|TRBJ1-5
CASSRETGGNQPQHF
TGTGCCAGCAGCAGAGAGACAGGGGGGAATCAGCCCCAGCATTTT
>18|NA|TRBD1|TRBV19|TRBJ1-1
CASSRQGPRYFMNTEAFF
TGTGCCAGTAGTAGACAGGGTCCGCGTTACTTCATGAACACTGAAGCTTTCTTT
>12|NA|NA|TRBV2|TRBJ1-5
CASSDADQPQHF
TGTGCCAGCAGTGACGCGGATCAGCCCCAGCATTTT